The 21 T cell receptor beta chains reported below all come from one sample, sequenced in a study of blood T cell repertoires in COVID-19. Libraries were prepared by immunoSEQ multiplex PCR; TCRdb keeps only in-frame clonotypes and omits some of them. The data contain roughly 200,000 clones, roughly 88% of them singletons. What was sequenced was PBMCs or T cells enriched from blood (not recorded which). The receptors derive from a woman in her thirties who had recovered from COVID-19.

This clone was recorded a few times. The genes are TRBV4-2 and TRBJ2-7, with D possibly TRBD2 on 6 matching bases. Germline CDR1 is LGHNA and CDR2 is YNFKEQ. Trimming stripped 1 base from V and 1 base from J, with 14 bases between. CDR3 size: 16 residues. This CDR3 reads CASSQATGTSSYEQYF. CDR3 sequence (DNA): TGTGCCAGCAGCCAAGCCACCGGGACTTCATCCTACGAGCAGTACTTC.

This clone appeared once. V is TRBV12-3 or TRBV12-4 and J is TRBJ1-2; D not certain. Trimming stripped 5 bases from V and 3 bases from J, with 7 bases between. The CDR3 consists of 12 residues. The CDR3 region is CASSGLDYGYTF. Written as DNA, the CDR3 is TGTGCCAGCAGTGGACTTGACTATGGCTACACCTTC.

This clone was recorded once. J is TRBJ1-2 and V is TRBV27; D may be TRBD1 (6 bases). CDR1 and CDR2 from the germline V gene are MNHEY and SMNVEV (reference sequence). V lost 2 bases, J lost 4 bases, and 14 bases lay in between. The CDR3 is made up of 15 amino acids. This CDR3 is CASSLIGGQGYGYTF. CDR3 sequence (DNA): TGTGCCAGCAGTTTAATCGGGGGGCAGGGCTATGGCTACACCTTC.

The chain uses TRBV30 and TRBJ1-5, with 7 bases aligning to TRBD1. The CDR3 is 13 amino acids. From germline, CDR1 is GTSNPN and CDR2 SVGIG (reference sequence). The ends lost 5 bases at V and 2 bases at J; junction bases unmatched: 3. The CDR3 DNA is TGTGCCTGGGACAGGGCTGGCAATCAGCCCCAGCATTTT. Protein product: CAWDRAGNQPQHF.

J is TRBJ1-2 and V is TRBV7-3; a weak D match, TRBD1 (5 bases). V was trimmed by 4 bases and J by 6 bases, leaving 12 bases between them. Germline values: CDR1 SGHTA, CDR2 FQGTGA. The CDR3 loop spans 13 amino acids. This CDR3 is CASSSPAGNGYTF. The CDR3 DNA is TGTGCCAGCAGCTCCCCCGCAGGGAATGGCTACACCTTC.

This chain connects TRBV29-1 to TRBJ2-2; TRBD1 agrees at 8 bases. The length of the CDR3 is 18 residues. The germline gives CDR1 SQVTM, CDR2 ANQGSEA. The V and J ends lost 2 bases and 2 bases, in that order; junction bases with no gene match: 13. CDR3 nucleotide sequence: TGCAGCGTTGAAATTGTTCGGTTCGACAGGGGCAACACCGGGGAGCTGTTTTTT. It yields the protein CSVEIVRFDRGNTGELFF.

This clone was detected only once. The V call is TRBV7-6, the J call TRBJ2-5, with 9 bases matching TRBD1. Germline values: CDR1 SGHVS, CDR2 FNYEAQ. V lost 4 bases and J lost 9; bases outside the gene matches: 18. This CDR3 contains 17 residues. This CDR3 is CASSSPSGQGSSYAQYF. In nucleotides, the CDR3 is TGTGCCAGCAGCTCCCCCTCGGGACAGGGATCATCCTACGCCCAGTACTTC.

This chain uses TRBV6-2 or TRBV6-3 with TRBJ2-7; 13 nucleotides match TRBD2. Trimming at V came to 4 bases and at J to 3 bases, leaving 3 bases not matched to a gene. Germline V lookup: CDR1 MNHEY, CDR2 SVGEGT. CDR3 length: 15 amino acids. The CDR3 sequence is CASSSTSGRFYEQYF. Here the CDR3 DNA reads TGTGCCAGCAGTTCGACTAGCGGGAGGTTCTACGAGCAGTACTTC.

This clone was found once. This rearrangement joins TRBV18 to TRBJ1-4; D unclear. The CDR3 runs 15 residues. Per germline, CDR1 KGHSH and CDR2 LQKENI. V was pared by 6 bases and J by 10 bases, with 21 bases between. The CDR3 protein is CASSPGSTDGGKLFF. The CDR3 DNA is TGTGCCAGCTCCCCAGGATCAACCGATGGAGGAAAACTGTTTTTT.

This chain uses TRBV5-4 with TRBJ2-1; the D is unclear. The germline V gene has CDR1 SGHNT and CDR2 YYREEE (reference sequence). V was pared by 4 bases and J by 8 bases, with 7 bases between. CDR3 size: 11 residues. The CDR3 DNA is TGTGCCAGCAGCGAGCACGATGAGCAGTTCTTC. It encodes CASSEHDEQFF.

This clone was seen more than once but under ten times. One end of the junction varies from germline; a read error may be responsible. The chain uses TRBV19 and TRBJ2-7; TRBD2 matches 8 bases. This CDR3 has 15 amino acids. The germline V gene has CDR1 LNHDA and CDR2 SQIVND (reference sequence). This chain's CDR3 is CASSLDPAGAGEQYF. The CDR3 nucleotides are TGTGCCAGTAGTCTAGATCCAGCGGGAGCGGGGGAGCAGTACTTC.

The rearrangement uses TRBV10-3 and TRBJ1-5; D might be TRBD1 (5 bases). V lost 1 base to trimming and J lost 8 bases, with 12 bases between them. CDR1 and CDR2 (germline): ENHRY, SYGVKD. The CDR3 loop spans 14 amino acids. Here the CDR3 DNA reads TGTGCCATCAGTGAGTTCGAGGGAGGGGAGCCCCAGCATTTT. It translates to CAISEFEGGEPQHF.

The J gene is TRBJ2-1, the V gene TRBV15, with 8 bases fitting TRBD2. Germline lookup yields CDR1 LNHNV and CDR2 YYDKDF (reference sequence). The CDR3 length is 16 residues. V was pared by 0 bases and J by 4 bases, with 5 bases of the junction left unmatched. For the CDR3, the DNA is TGTGCCACCAGCAGAGATGGGTCGGGAGGGTACAATGAGCAGTTCTTC. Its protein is CATSRDGSGGYNEQFF.

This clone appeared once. Written as DNA, the CDR3 is TGTGCCAGCAGTCCGGGACTAGCGGGAGCCGTAGCCCCCCATGAGCAGTTCTTC. Amino acids: CASSPGLAGAVAPHEQFF. The chain is built from TRBV27 and TRBJ2-1; 14 bases are a match to TRBD2. Germline CDR1 MNHEY, CDR2 SMNVEV (reference sequence). V was clipped by 5 bases and J by 8 bases; unmatched bases: 14. This CDR3 region has 18 residues.

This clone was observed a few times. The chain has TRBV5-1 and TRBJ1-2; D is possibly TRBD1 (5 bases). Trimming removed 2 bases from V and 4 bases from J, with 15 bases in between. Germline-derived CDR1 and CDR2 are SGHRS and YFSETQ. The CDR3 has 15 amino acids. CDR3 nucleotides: TGCGCCAGCAGCTTTGAACTCGGGACTGCCTATGGCTACACCTTC. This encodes CASSFELGTAYGYTF.

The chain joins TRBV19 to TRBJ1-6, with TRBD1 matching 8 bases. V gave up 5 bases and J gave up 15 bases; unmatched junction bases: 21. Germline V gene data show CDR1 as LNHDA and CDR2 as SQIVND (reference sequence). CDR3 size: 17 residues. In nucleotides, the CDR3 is TGTGCCAGTAGTTTCCGGATACCGGGACAGGTGGGGTTAGTCCTCCACTTT. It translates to CASSFRIPGQVGLVLHF.

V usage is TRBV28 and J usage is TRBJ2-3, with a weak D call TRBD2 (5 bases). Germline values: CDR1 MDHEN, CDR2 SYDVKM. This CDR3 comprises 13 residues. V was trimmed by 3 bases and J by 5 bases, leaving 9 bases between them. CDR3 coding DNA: TGTGCCAGCAGTTTGGCCGGGGAAGATACGCAGTATTTT. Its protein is CASSLAGEDTQYF.

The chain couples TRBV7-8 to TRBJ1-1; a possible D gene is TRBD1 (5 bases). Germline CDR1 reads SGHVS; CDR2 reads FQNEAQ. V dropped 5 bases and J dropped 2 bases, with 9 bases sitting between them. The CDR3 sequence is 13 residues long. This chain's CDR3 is CASSRDRNTEAFF. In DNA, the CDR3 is TGTGCCAGCAGCCGAGACAGAAACACTGAAGCTTTCTTT.

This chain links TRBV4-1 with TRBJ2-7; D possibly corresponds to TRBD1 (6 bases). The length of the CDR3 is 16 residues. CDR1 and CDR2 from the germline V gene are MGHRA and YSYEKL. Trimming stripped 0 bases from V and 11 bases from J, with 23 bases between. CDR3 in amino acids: CASSQDVETGDIGKYF. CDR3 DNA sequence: TGCGCCAGCAGCCAAGATGTTGAGACAGGAGATATCGGGAAGTACTTC.

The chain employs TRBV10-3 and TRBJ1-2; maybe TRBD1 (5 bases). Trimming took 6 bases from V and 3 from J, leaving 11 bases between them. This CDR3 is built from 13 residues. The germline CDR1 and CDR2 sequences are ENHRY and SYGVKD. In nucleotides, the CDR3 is TGTGCCATCAGCAGGGATGGCGACTATGGCTACACCTTC. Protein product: CAISRDGDYGYTF.

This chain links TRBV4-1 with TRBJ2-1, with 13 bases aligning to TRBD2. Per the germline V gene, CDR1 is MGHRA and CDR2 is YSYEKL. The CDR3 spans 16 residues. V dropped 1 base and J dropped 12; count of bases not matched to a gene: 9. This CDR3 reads CASSQAGTSGIVRQFF. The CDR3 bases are TGCGCCAGCAGCCAAGCCGGGACTAGCGGGATTGTTCGGCAGTTCTTC.